The T cell receptor beta chain under discussion was sequenced for a study of blood T cell repertoires in COVID-19. The assay was immunoSEQ multiplex PCR, and TCRdb's table has in-frame clones only and misses some. The table records approximately 260,000 clones, 85% of them present only once. Researchers sorted participants into cohorts using their self-reported clinical history. Germline V CDR1 and CDR2: SGHVS, FQNEAQ. CDR3 length equals 14 residues. Trimming took off 5 bases at V and 6 bases at J, with 15 bases between the two ends. Sequenced sample: PBMCs or T cells enriched from blood (not recorded which). The rearrangement joins TRBV7-8 to TRBJ2-3, with D perhaps matching TRBD2 (5 bases). The receptor comes from a woman aged 45-59 years who had been exposed to COVID-19. The CDR3 region is CASSRRGPEDTQYF. Here the CDR3 DNA reads TGTGCCAGCAGCCGCCGAGGGCCTGAGGATACGCAGTATTTT. The whole variable domain, filled in from reference TRBV7-8 and TRBJ2-3, reads GAGVSQSPRYKVAKRGQDVALRCDPISGHVSLFWYQQALGQGPEFLTYFQNEAQLDKSGLPSDRFFAERPEGSVSTLKIQRTQQEDSAVYLCASSRRGPEDTQYFGPGTRLTVL.